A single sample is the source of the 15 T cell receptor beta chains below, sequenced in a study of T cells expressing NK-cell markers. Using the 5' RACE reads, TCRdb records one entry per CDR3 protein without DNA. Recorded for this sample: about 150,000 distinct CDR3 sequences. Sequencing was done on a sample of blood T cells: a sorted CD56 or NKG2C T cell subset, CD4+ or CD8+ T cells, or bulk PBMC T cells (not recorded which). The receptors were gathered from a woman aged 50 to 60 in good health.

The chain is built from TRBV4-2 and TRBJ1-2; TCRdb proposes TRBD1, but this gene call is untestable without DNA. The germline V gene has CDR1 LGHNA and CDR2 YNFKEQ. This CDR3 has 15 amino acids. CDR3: CASSQGGTAPIGYTF.

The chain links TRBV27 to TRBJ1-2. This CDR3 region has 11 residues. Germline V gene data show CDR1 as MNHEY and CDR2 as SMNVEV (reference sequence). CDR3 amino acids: CAIWDGYGYTF.

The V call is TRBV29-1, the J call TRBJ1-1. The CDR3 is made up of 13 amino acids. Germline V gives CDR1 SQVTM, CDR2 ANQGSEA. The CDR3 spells CSVEGGFLAEAFF. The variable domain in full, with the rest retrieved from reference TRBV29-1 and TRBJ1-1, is SAVISQKPSRDICQRGTSLTIQCQVDSQVTMMFWYRQQPGQSLTLIATANQGSEATYESGFVIDKFPISRPNLTFSTLTVSNMSPEDSSIYLCSVEGGFLAEAFFGQGTRLTVV.

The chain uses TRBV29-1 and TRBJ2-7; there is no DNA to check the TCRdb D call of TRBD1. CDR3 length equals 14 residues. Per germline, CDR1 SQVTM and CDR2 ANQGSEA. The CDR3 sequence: CSVGDGTGAYEQYF.

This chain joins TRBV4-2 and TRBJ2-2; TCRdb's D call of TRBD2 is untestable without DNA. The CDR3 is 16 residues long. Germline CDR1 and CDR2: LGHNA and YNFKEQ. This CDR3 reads CASSQLIAGMVGELFF.

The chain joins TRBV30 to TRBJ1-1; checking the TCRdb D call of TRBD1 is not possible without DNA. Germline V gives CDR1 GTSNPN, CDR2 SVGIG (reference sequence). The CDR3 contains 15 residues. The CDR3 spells CAWSVRGTPNTEAFF.

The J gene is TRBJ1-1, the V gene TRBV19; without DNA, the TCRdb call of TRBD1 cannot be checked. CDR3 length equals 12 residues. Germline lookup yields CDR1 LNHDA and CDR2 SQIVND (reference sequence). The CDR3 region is CASSPSGEEAFF.

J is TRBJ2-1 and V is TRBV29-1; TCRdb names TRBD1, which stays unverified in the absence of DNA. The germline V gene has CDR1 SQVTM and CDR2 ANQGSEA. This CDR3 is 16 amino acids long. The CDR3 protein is CSVGGGWGSSYNEQFF.

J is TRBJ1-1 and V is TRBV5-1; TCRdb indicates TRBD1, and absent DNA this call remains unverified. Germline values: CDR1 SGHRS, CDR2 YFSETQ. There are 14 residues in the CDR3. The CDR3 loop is CASSSGQGRHEAFF.

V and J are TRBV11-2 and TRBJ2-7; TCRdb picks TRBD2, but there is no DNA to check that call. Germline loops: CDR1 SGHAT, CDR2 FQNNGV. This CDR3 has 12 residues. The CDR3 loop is CASSPTGREQYF.

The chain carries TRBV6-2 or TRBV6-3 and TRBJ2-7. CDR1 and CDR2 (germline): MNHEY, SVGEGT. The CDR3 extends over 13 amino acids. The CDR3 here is CASSYDLRSEQYF.

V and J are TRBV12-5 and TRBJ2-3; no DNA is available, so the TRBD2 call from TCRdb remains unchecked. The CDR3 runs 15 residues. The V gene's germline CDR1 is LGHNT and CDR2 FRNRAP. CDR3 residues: CASGLGLAETDTQYF.

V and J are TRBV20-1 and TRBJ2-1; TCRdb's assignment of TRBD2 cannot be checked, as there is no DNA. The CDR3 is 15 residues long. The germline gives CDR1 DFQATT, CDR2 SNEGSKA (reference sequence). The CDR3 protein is CSAREREWSYNEQFF.

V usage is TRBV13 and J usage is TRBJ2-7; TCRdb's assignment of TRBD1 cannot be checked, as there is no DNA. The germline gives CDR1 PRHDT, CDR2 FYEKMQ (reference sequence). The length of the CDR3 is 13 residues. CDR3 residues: CASSSGRGWEQYF.

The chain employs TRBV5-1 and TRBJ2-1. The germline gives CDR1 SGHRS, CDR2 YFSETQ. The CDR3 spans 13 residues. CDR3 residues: CASSKDGYNEQFF.